The rows below give T cell receptor beta chains drawn from one sample of a study of cytomegalovirus exposure and HLA in healthy donors. Sequencing was performed with immunoSEQ multiplex PCR; in TCRdb, only in-frame clones are kept and a portion is missing. Among 100,000 or so clones listed, around 81% were seen once. What was sequenced was PBMCs. These receptors originate from a man between 35 and 55 years old in good health and CMV-seropositive. The CDR3 runs from the conserved cysteine through the conserved F or W. The order of the fields is V gene, D gene, J gene, CDR3 length, clone size, CDR3 DNA, CDR3 protein. D genes are given only for firm matches. For some rows the clone size is stated as once, few or many, or as a class when expanded; others skip it.

V: TRBV25-1; D: -; J: TRBJ2-7; length: 13; size: -; DNA: TGTGCCAGCAGACTGGCCGGGATGGGAGAGCAGTACTTC; CDR3: CASRLAGMGEQYF
V: TRBV10-1; D: -; J: TRBJ2-5; length: 14; size: -; DNA: TGCGCCAGCAGTGAGACAGGGACGCGAGAGACCCAGTACTTC; CDR3: CASSETGTRETQYF
V: TRBV5-5; D: -; J: TRBJ1-5; length: 13; size: -; DNA: TGTGCCAGCAGCTTGGAGGGGGGGCAGCCCCAGCATTTT; CDR3: CASSLEGGQPQHF
V: TRBV5-4; D: -; J: TRBJ1-1; length: 13; size: once; DNA: TGTGCCAGCAGCCCCCCGGGGGGCGTTGAAGCTTTCTTT; CDR3: CASSPPGGVEAFF
V: TRBV30; D: TRBD2; J: TRBJ2-1; length: 19; size: -; DNA: TGTGCCTGGAGAGGACTAGCGGACCTCCAACTGAGCTCCTACAATGAGCAGTTCTTC; CDR3: CAWRGLADLQLSSYNEQFF
V: TRBV11-3; D: -; J: TRBJ1-1; length: 14; size: -; DNA: TGTGCCAGCAGCCCACAGGGCCCGAACACTGAAGCTTTCTTT; CDR3: CASSPQGPNTEAFF
V: TRBV28; D: TRBD1; J: TRBJ1-1; length: 15; size: -; DNA: TGTGCCAGCAGACGCTTGGGACAGATCGACACTGAAGCTTTCTTT; CDR3: CASRRLGQIDTEAFF
V: TRBV7-9; D: TRBD2; J: TRBJ2-1; length: 19; size: -; DNA: TGTGCCAGCAGCCTCCCGACTAGCGATAGTTCTACTTACTACAATGAGCAGTTCTTC; CDR3: CASSLPTSDSSTYYNEQFF
V: TRBV7-8; D: TRBD2; J: TRBJ2-5; length: 14; size: -; DNA: TGTGCCAGCAGCTTCTCAGGGAGGGGAGAGACCCAGTACTTC; CDR3: CASSFSGRGETQYF
V: TRBV18; D: -; J: TRBJ1-5; length: 15; size: -; DNA: TGTGCCAGCTCACCCGAGGGACTTAGCAATCAGCCCCAGCATTTT; CDR3: CASSPEGLSNQPQHF
V: TRBV4-1; D: TRBD1; J: TRBJ1-5; length: 15; size: few; DNA: TGCGCCAGCAGCCAGATCGGACAGGGCCCTCAGCCCCAGCATTTT; CDR3: CASSQIGQGPQPQHF
V: TRBV27; D: -; J: TRBJ2-3; length: 13; size: -; DNA: TGTGCCAGCAGTCCGACTGGGGGAGCGGGGCAGTATTTT; CDR3: CASSPTGGAGQYF
V: TRBV4-2; D: TRBD1; J: TRBJ1-1; length: 15; size: -; DNA: TGTGCCAGCAGCCAAGTTACAGGGGAGACAACTGAAGCTTTCTTT; CDR3: CASSQVTGETTEAFF
V: TRBV5-1; D: -; J: TRBJ2-1; length: 16; size: once; DNA: TGCGCCAGCAGCCCCTGGGTTCCAGGGCCCTACAATGAGCAGTTCTTC; CDR3: CASSPWVPGPYNEQFF
V: TRBV27; D: -; J: TRBJ1-1; length: 13; size: -; DNA: TGTGCCAGCAGGGATAGCATGAACACTGAAGCTTTCTTT; CDR3: CASRDSMNTEAFF
V: TRBV28; D: -; J: TRBJ1-5; length: 15; size: -; DNA: TGTGCCAGCAGTTACGGGGGTGCCGGGGATCAGCCCCAGCATTTT; CDR3: CASSYGGAGDQPQHF
V: TRBV7-7; D: TRBD1; J: TRBJ2-4; length: 13; size: once; DNA: TGTGCTAGCAGCCGTGGACAGGGAGACATTCAGTACTTC; CDR3: CASSRGQGDIQYF
V: TRBV6-8; D: TRBD2; J: TRBJ2-5; length: 14; size: -; DNA: TGTGCCAGCAAGGTATGCGGGGGGAAAGAGACCCAGTACTTC; CDR3: CASKVCGGKETQYF
V: TRBV5-4; D: TRBD1; J: TRBJ2-7; length: 15; size: -; DNA: TGTGCCAGCAGCATTCGGGACAGGGGGACCTACGAGCAGTACTTC; CDR3: CASSIRDRGTYEQYF
V: TRBV27; D: TRBD1; J: TRBJ2-1; length: 16; size: -; DNA: TGTGCCAGCAGTTTATCTAGGGGGACAGGGCGGAATGAGCAGTTCTTC; CDR3: CASSLSRGTGRNEQFF
V: TRBV2; D: -; J: TRBJ1-6; length: 15; size: -; DNA: TGTGCCAGCAGGGCGAACGACAGCCCTAATTCACCCCTCCACTTT; CDR3: CASRANDSPNSPLHF
V: TRBV5-1; D: TRBD1; J: TRBJ2-7; length: 18; size: -; DNA: TGCGCCAGCAGCTTGACTTTTTCGACCGGGACAGGCACCTACGAGCAGTACTTC; CDR3: CASSLTFSTGTGTYEQYF
V: TRBV5-4; D: -; J: TRBJ1-3; length: 15; size: -; DNA: TGTGCCAGCAGCTCCGGAAGGGAGCCTGGAAACACCATATATTTT; CDR3: CASSSGREPGNTIYF
V: TRBV30; D: TRBD2; J: TRBJ2-7; length: 13; size: -; DNA: TGTGCCTGGAGTCCGGGAGGGACCTACGAGCAGTACTTC; CDR3: CAWSPGGTYEQYF
V: TRBV6-5; D: TRBD1; J: TRBJ1-4; length: 14; size: -; DNA: TGTGCCAGCAGTTACGACAGGGTAGGGGAAAAACTGTTTTTT; CDR3: CASSYDRVGEKLFF
V: TRBV9; D: TRBD2; J: TRBJ2-2; length: 18; size: -; DNA: TGTGCCAGCAGCGTAGTGCCTAGCGGATTCGGGTTTGGCGGGGAGCTGTTTTTT; CDR3: CASSVVPSGFGFGGELFF
V: TRBV7-3; D: -; J: TRBJ1-1; length: 12; size: -; DNA: TGTGCCAGCAGCTCCGGACAGTCCCCAGCTTTCTTT; CDR3: CASSSGQSPAFF
V: TRBV30; D: -; J: TRBJ1-5; length: 15; size: -; DNA: TGTGCCTGGAGTGTACGAGGGTTTGGCAATCAGCCCCAGCATTTT; CDR3: CAWSVRGFGNQPQHF
V: TRBV28; D: TRBD1; J: TRBJ1-5; length: 15; size: -; DNA: TGTGCCAGCACCGTGGGACAGGGTGGCAATCAGCCCCAGCATTTT; CDR3: CASTVGQGGNQPQHF
V: TRBV19; D: TRBD1; J: TRBJ1-1; length: 14; size: few; DNA: TGTGCCAGTAGTATCCGGGACAGGAACACTGAAGCTTTCTTT; CDR3: CASSIRDRNTEAFF
V: TRBV14; D: TRBD1; J: TRBJ2-7; length: 16; size: -; DNA: TGTGCCAGCAGCGATAGGTGGGGGACAGGATTTTACGAGCAGTACTTC; CDR3: CASSDRWGTGFYEQYF
V: TRBV15; D: TRBD1; J: TRBJ1-1; length: 14; size: -; DNA: TGTGCCACCAGCAGAGCCAGGGGGGTTTATGAAGCTTTCTTT; CDR3: CATSRARGVYEAFF
V: TRBV21-1; D: -; J: TRBJ2-2; length: 19; size: -; DNA: TGTGCCAGCAGCAAATGTCGGGGACAGGGAAGGCTGAACACCGGGGAGCTGTTTTTT; CDR3: CASSKCRGQGRLNTGELFF
V: TRBV30; D: -; J: TRBJ1-6; length: 13; size: -; DNA: TGTGCCTGGAGCGAGGGTTATAATTCACCCCTCCACTTT; CDR3: CAWSEGYNSPLHF
V: TRBV2; D: -; J: TRBJ2-2; length: 13; size: -; DNA: TGTGCCAGCAGTGTCCAGGGAAGCGGGGAGCTGTTTTTT; CDR3: CASSVQGSGELFF
V: TRBV11-2; D: TRBD1; J: TRBJ1-5; length: 13; size: -; DNA: TGTGCCAGCAGTCCTAACAGGGGCCAGCCCCAGCATTTT; CDR3: CASSPNRGQPQHF
V: TRBV7-9; D: TRBD1; J: TRBJ1-2; length: 15; size: -; DNA: TGTGCCAGCAGCTTAAGGGACAGGGGCGGCTATGGCTACACCTTC; CDR3: CASSLRDRGGYGYTF
V: TRBV7-7; D: TRBD1; J: TRBJ2-5; length: 13; size: -; DNA: TGTGCCAGCAGCTTAGACAGGGGGGAGACCCAGTACTTC; CDR3: CASSLDRGETQYF
V: TRBV6-5; D: -; J: TRBJ2-3; length: 12; size: once; DNA: TGTGCCAGCGGGCAAAACACAGATACGCAGTATTTT; CDR3: CASGQNTDTQYF
V: TRBV4-1; D: -; J: TRBJ2-3; length: 17; size: -; DNA: TGCGCCAGCAGCCAAGGGCGGCTAGCAGCAGGCACAGATACGCAGTATTTT; CDR3: CASSQGRLAAGTDTQYF
V: TRBV15; D: -; J: TRBJ1-4; length: 16; size: -; DNA: TGTGCCACCAGCAGAGATAAGACAGGACCTTACGAAAAACTGTTTTTT; CDR3: CATSRDKTGPYEKLFF
V: TRBV2; D: -; J: TRBJ2-7; length: 13; size: -; DNA: TGTGCCAGCAGGATTAGCGTAGCCTACGAGCAGTACTTC; CDR3: CASRISVAYEQYF
V: TRBV19; D: -; J: TRBJ2-2; length: 17; size: -; DNA: TGTGCCAGTAATTTCGGGCTTTCTACCGCGAACACCGGGGAGCTGTTCTTT; CDR3: CASNFGLSTANTGELFF
V: TRBV7-9; D: -; J: TRBJ1-4; length: 12; size: -; DNA: TGTGCCCACGGGAGGGATGGTGAAAAACTGTTTTTT; CDR3: CAHGRDGEKLFF
V: TRBV6-1; D: -; J: TRBJ2-5; length: 12; size: -; DNA: TGTGCCAGCGGGAGTCTCCGGGGGACCCAGTACTTC; CDR3: CASGSLRGTQYF
V: TRBV28; D: TRBD1; J: TRBJ1-2; length: 15; size: -; DNA: TGTGCCAGCAGCGAACAGGGGGCCTCTGGCTATGGCTACACCTTC; CDR3: CASSEQGASGYGYTF
V: TRBV10-3; D: TRBD1; J: TRBJ2-7; length: 13; size: -; DNA: TGTGCCATCAGTTCGACAGGGGTGTACGAGCAGTACTTC; CDR3: CAISSTGVYEQYF
V: TRBV18; D: TRBD1; J: TRBJ2-5; length: 15; size: -; DNA: TGTGCCAGCTCACCCTGGGACAGCACACAAGAGACCCAGTACTTC; CDR3: CASSPWDSTQETQYF
V: TRBV6-1; D: -; J: TRBJ1-2; length: 12; size: few; DNA: TGTGCCAGCAGTGGACAGGTCCGCAGCTACACCTTC; CDR3: CASSGQVRSYTF
V: TRBV5-1; D: TRBD1; J: TRBJ1-1; length: 16; size: once; DNA: TGCGCCAGCAGCTGGGGGACAGGGGGTGGGAACACTGAAGCTTTCTTT; CDR3: CASSWGTGGGNTEAFF
V: TRBV30; D: -; J: TRBJ2-2; length: 13; size: -; DNA: TGTGCCTGGAGTTTCGCGGGAACCGGGGAGCTGTTTTTT; CDR3: CAWSFAGTGELFF
V: TRBV5-1; D: TRBD2; J: TRBJ2-5; length: 15; size: -; DNA: TGCGCCAGCAGCTTGGTAGCGGGAGAAGGGGAGACCCAGTACTTC; CDR3: CASSLVAGEGETQYF
V: TRBV28; D: TRBD2; J: TRBJ2-1; length: 15; size: -; DNA: TGTGCCAGCTCCCAGACTAGCGGGAGCGGTAGGGAGCAGTTCTTC; CDR3: CASSQTSGSGREQFF
V: TRBV6-5; D: TRBD1; J: TRBJ1-3; length: 14; size: -; DNA: TGTGCCAGCAGTTACGACAGGGGAGGAAACACCATATATTTT; CDR3: CASSYDRGGNTIYF
V: TRBV4-1; D: TRBD2; J: TRBJ2-1; length: 15; size: -; DNA: TGCGCCAGCAGACATAGCGGGAGAAAGGCGAATGAGCAGTTCTTC; CDR3: CASRHSGRKANEQFF
V: TRBV7-9; D: TRBD1; J: TRBJ1-5; length: 16; size: -; DNA: TGTTCCAGCAGCTCTCAGGGGGCTCCCGGTGATCAGCCCCAGCATTTT; CDR3: CSSSSQGAPGDQPQHF
V: TRBV6-5; D: TRBD1; J: TRBJ1-5; length: 16; size: -; DNA: TGTGCCAGCAGTTTAGGACAGGGGTCAATCAATCAGCCCCAGCATTTT; CDR3: CASSLGQGSINQPQHF